These 20 T cell receptor beta chains were sequenced from one sample in a study of blood T cell repertoires in COVID-19 (dated by TCRdb to 2018 to 2020). The library was built by means of the immunoSEQ multiplex PCR assay. In TCRdb, the immuneACCESS table is reduced to in-frame sequences with V and J assigned. These tables do not hold every clone; where another copy was compared, an unresolved V gene accounts for under half, and the others remain unexplained. Within this sample are around 50,000 clones, with approximately 87% of them counted one time only. The ten largest clones take up over 4.5% of the sample. The sample comprised peripheral blood. The receptor source for this set is a human donor in a cohort sampled during active COVID-19.

The J gene is TRBJ1-6, the V gene TRBV6-5; D possibly corresponds to TRBD1 (6 bases). Per the germline V gene, CDR1 is MNHEY and CDR2 is SVGAGI. The CDR3 has 16 residues. Trimming cost V 0 bases and J 7 bases, with 13 bases left between them. The CDR3 DNA follows: TGTGCCAGCAGTTACTCGTTTTGGCAGGGGAATTCACCCCTCCACTTT. Translating gives CASSYSFWQGNSPLHF.

The DNA for the CDR3 is TGTGCCAGCAGACAGCGGAACTATGGCTACACCTTC. It is translated as CASRQRNYGYTF. The chain joins TRBV6-5 to TRBJ1-2, with no clear D. CDR3 length: 12 amino acids. Trimming shortened V by 6 bases and J by 2 bases, and 7 bases separated the two germline ends. The germline gives CDR1 MNHEY, CDR2 SVGAGI.

This clone has ten or more counts. The V gene is TRBV4-1, the J gene TRBJ2-3; a possible D gene is TRBD1 (6 bases). The CDR3 totals 15 residues. V was trimmed by 2 bases and J by 4 bases, leaving 13 bases between them. Germline CDR1 is MGHRA and CDR2 is YSYEKL. The CDR3 protein is CASSQPDRLSDTQYF. CDR3 nucleotide sequence: TGCGCCAGCAGCCAACCGGACAGATTATCAGATACGCAGTATTTT.

The chain has TRBV5-4 and TRBJ2-7; possible D gene TRBD1, 5 bases. Trimming took 9 bases from V and 2 from J, leaving 15 bases between them. CDR1 SGHNT and CDR2 YYREEE come from the germline V gene (reference sequence). CDR3 length: 13 residues. The CDR3 sequence is CATSDKGTYEQYF. The CDR3 region has the DNA TGTGCCACCTCGGACAAAGGAACCTACGAGCAGTACTTC. The variable domain in full, completed from reference TRBV5-4 and TRBJ2-7, reads ETGVTQSPTHLIKTRGQQVTLRCSSQSGHNTVSWYQQALGQGPQFIFQYYREEENGRGNFPPRFSGLQFPNYSSELNVNALELDDSALYLCATSDKGTYEQYFGPGTRLTVT.

The chain couples TRBV5-1 to TRBJ2-6; 8 positions match TRBD1. CDR3 length: 17 residues. Germline trimming cut 4 bases from V and 0 bases from J; bases unmatched to any gene: 6. Germline V gene data show CDR1 as SGHRS and CDR2 as YFSETQ. As DNA, the CDR3 is TGCGCCAGCAGCACAGGGGGTCTGAACTCTGGGGCCAACGTCCTGACTTTC. It codes for CASSTGGLNSGANVLTF. Full variable domain (rest looked up from reference TRBV5-1 and TRBJ2-6): KAGVTQTPRYLIKTRGQQVTLSCSPISGHRSVSWYQQTPGQGLQFLFEYFSETQRNKGNFPGRFSGRQFSNSRSEMNVSTLELGDSALYLCASSTGGLNSGANVLTFGAGSRLTVL.

J is TRBJ2-4 and V is TRBV2, with D perhaps TRBD1 (6 bases). In germline, CDR1 is SNHLY, CDR2 FYNNEI. The CDR3 sequence is 16 residues long. The ends were cut back, 7 bases at V and 0 bases at J, with 16 bases in the middle. This CDR3 reads CASKNRDLLAKNIQYF. CDR3 in DNA: TGTGCCAGCAAGAACAGGGATCTGCTAGCCAAAAACATTCAGTACTTC.

The J gene is TRBJ2-3, the V gene TRBV2; D not certain. The V and J ends lost 4 bases and 2 bases respectively, with 13 bases between them. CDR1 and CDR2 from the germline V gene are SNHLY and FYNNEI. The length of the CDR3 is 15 residues. CDR3 in DNA: TGTGCCAGCAGTGGAGACTCAATGGCCACAGATACGCAGTATTTT. As protein: CASSGDSMATDTQYF.

The rearrangement uses TRBV5-1 and TRBJ2-2; 8 bases match TRBD1. CDR1 and CDR2 (germline): SGHRS, YFSETQ. The trim removed 4 bases at V and 8 bases at J, leaving 7 bases unmatched. The length of the CDR3 is 14 residues. CDR3 protein: CASSPRTGSGELFF. As DNA, the CDR3 is TGCGCCAGCAGCCCCAGGACAGGGTCAGGGGAGCTGTTTTTT.

The genes are TRBV7-2 and TRBJ2-1, with no clear D. Trimming pared 6 bases from V and 5 bases from J, leaving 17 bases between. Germline V gene data show CDR1 as SGHTA and CDR2 as FQGNSA. The CDR3 extends over 15 amino acids. The CDR3 reads CASSFQPSRDNEQFF. CDR3 nucleotides: TGTGCCAGCAGTTTTCAGCCCTCCCGGGACAATGAGCAGTTCTTC.

The chain employs TRBV27 and TRBJ2-3; 10 positions agree with TRBD2. Trimming took 5 bases from V and 6 from J; bases not matched to a gene: 8. This CDR3 contains 15 residues. CDR1 and CDR2 from the germline V gene are MNHEY and SMNVEV (reference sequence). The CDR3 coding sequence is TGTGCCAGCAGTACTCTCCTGACTAGCGGGGATACGCAGTATTTT. This codes for CASSTLLTSGDTQYF.

The V call is TRBV11-2, the J call TRBJ2-1; TRBD2 agrees at 8 bases. The J segment lost 13 bases and the V segment lost 1 base, leaving 9 bases of the junction unmatched. Germline CDR1 and CDR2: SGHAT and FQNNGV. The CDR3 totals 14 residues. In nucleotides, the CDR3 is TGTGCCAGCAGCTTAGCGTGGGTAGCGGGGCCTCAGTTCTTC. This gives the protein CASSLAWVAGPQFF.

This clone was recorded only once. The genes are TRBV2 and TRBJ1-1; no definite D call. Deletions cut 4 bases from V and 6 bases from J, with 12 bases between. The CDR3 length is 13 residues. Germline CDR1 and CDR2: SNHLY and FYNNEI. CDR3 residues: CASSGEVRAEAFF. The CDR3 nucleotides are TGTGCCAGCAGTGGTGAGGTTCGGGCTGAAGCTTTCTTT.

This rearrangement joins TRBV19 to TRBJ2-7; 8 bases fit TRBD2. The CDR3 is 14 residues long. V gave up 5 bases and J gave up 3 bases; unmatched junction bases: 6. The V gene's germline CDR1 is LNHDA and CDR2 SQIVND (reference sequence). CDR3: CASSSTGTSYEQYF. The CDR3 bases are TGTGCCAGTAGTTCCACCGGGACTAGCTACGAGCAGTACTTC.

This clone is a singleton in its sample. The chain uses TRBV19 and TRBJ1-2, with D tentatively TRBD1 (5 bases). Trimming shortened V by 3 bases and J by 8 bases, and 19 bases separated the two germline ends. Germline assignment: CDR1 LNHDA and CDR2 SQIVND (reference sequence). The CDR3 spans 15 residues. The CDR3 DNA reads as TGTGCCAGTAGTATTGGAATCGGGCAGGGAAAAGGCTACACCTTC. Translating gives CASSIGIGQGKGYTF.

The chain has TRBV7-9 and TRBJ2-1; 14 nucleotides align to TRBD2. After removal of 5 bases from V and 13 bases from J, the junction contained 10 bases not matched to a gene. Germline loops: CDR1 SEHNR, CDR2 FQNEAQ (reference sequence). The CDR3 extends over 15 amino acids. CDR3 DNA sequence: TGTGCCAGCAGCCCTAGGGGACTAGCGGGGGTTAATCAGTTCTTC. It yields the protein CASSPRGLAGVNQFF.

The chain joins TRBV7-2 to TRBJ1-1; tentatively, D is TRBD1 (6 bases). The CDR3 has 15 residues. The V gene lost 6 bases and the J gene lost 0 bases, with 14 bases spanning the gap. CDR1 SGHTA and CDR2 FQGNSA come from the germline V gene. The chain's CDR3 is CASSRQGPVNTEAFF. CDR3 nucleotide sequence: TGTGCCAGCAGTCGTCAGGGGCCGGTGAACACTGAAGCTTTCTTT.

The chain has TRBV7-2 and TRBJ2-7, with a weak D call TRBD1 (6 bases). The CDR3 consists of 14 residues. Looked up from germline, CDR1 is SGHTA and CDR2 is FQGNSA. V lost 5 bases and J lost 5, with 16 bases in between. CDR3 loop: CASSPSGTLNEQYF. CDR3 DNA: TGTGCCAGCAGCCCCTCCGGGACATTGAACGAGCAGTACTTC.

The V call is TRBV20-1, the J call TRBJ2-7; the D gene is possibly TRBD1 (5 bases). Trimming left V 3 bases short and J 11 bases short, with 14 bases between. This CDR3 contains 11 residues. In germline, CDR1 is DFQATT, CDR2 SNEGSKA (reference sequence). CDR3 amino acids: CSASKGQGKYF. The CDR3 nucleotides read TGCAGTGCTAGTAAAGGGCAGGGAAAGTACTTC.

This clone was seen a few times. This sequence joins TRBV2 and TRBJ1-5, with a weak D call TRBD1 (5 bases). The germline V and J ends were trimmed by 7 bases and 4 bases, with 11 bases remaining between them. CDR1 is SNHLY, CDR2 FYNNEI, per germline. CDR3 length: 13 residues. CDR3 in DNA: TGTGCCAGCACCGACGGGGGAAATCAGCCCCAGCATTTT. Translating gives CASTDGGNQPQHF. The full variable domain, in which reference TRBV2 and TRBJ1-5 provide the parts outside the CDR3, is EPEVTQTPSHQVTQMGQEVILRCVPISNHLYFYWYRQILGQKVEFLVSFYNNEISEKSEIFDDQFSVERPDGSNFTLKIRSTKLEDSAMYFCASTDGGNQPQHFGDGTRLSIL.

This clone was counted a few times. The rearrangement joins TRBV19 to TRBJ2-1; 14 bases are shared with TRBD2. The CDR3 is 15 amino acids. V was pared by 4 bases and J by 6 bases, with 2 bases of the junction left unmatched. The germline gives CDR1 LNHDA, CDR2 SQIVND (reference sequence). Here the CDR3 reads CASSRTSGGPNEQFF. The CDR3 DNA reads as TGTGCCAGTAGTAGGACTAGCGGGGGGCCCAATGAGCAGTTCTTC.